The rows below give T cell receptor beta chains drawn from one sample of a study of blood T cell repertoires in COVID-19. TCRdb's table, derived via immunoSEQ multiplex PCR, lists solely in-frame clones and lacks some. The table lists 290,000 or so clones, roughly 80% of them singletons. Sequenced material: PBMCs or T cells enriched from blood (not recorded which). The receptors here all came from a man between 35 and 55 years old who had been exposed to COVID-19. Both conserved end residues are part of each CDR3. A D gene is named only where the DNA matches it firmly. Clone size is given for some rows only: seen once, a few or many times, or a class if the clone is expanded.

CDR3aa: CASSFGSSETQYF
CDR3nt: TGTGCCAGCAGCTTCGGGAGTTCAGAGACCCAGTACTTC
v_gene: TRBV7-9
len: 13
d_gene: NA
abundance: NA
j_gene: TRBJ2-5

CDR3aa: CSVDPGGIETQYF
CDR3nt: TGCAGCGTTGATCCGGGGGGAATAGAGACCCAGTACTTC
v_gene: TRBV29-1
len: 13
d_gene: TRBD2
abundance: few
j_gene: TRBJ2-5

CDR3aa: CAISETYNEQFF
CDR3nt: TGTGCCATCAGTGAGACATACAATGAGCAGTTCTTC
v_gene: TRBV10-3
len: 12
d_gene: NA
abundance: NA
j_gene: TRBJ2-1

CDR3aa: CASSLSGVGSGYTF
CDR3nt: TGCGCCAGCAGCCTCTCGGGGGTAGGTTCTGGCTACACCTTC
v_gene: TRBV5-1
len: 14
d_gene: NA
abundance: NA
j_gene: TRBJ1-2

CDR3aa: CASSSLALLAKNIQYF
CDR3nt: TGTGCCAGCAGCTCACTAGCCCTCTTAGCCAAAAACATTCAGTACTTC
v_gene: TRBV3-1/TRBV3-2
len: 16
d_gene: NA
abundance: NA
j_gene: TRBJ2-4

CDR3aa: CASSRETEETQYF
CDR3nt: TGTGCCAGCAGTCGTGAGACAGAAGAGACCCAGTACTTC
v_gene: TRBV2
len: 13
d_gene: NA
abundance: few
j_gene: TRBJ2-5

CDR3aa: CASSKLQGGPYEQYF
CDR3nt: TGTGCCAGTAGTAAACTGCAGGGGGGACCGTACGAGCAGTACTTC
v_gene: TRBV11-2
len: 15
d_gene: NA
abundance: NA
j_gene: TRBJ2-7

CDR3aa: CASSSRGARETQYF
CDR3nt: TGTGCCAGCAGCTCCAGGGGAGCCAGAGAGACCCAGTACTTC
v_gene: TRBV7-2
len: 14
d_gene: NA
abundance: NA
j_gene: TRBJ2-5

CDR3aa: CSVGDRGGNTIYF
CDR3nt: TGCAGCGTAGGAGACAGAGGTGGAAACACCATATATTTT
v_gene: TRBV29-1
len: 13
d_gene: NA
abundance: NA
j_gene: TRBJ1-3

CDR3aa: CASSIDLDRGETQYF
CDR3nt: TGTGCCAGTAGTATAGATCTGGACAGGGGAGAGACCCAGTACTTC
v_gene: TRBV19
len: 15
d_gene: TRBD1
abundance: NA
j_gene: TRBJ2-5

CDR3aa: CSAGQAGELFF
CDR3nt: TGCAGCGCTGGACAGGCCGGGGAGCTGTTTTTT
v_gene: TRBV29-1
len: 11
d_gene: TRBD1
abundance: NA
j_gene: TRBJ2-2

CDR3aa: CASSYPTGDGDYGYTF
CDR3nt: TGCGCCAGCAGCTATCCGACAGGGGACGGCGACTATGGCTACACCTTC
v_gene: TRBV5-1
len: 16
d_gene: TRBD1
abundance: NA
j_gene: TRBJ1-2

CDR3aa: CASSQTSMISDTQYF
CDR3nt: TGTGCCAGCAGCCAGACTAGTATGATTTCAGATACGCAGTATTTT
v_gene: TRBV3-1/TRBV3-2
len: 15
d_gene: NA
abundance: NA
j_gene: TRBJ2-3

CDR3aa: CASRKGQGNTEAFF
CDR3nt: TGTGCCAGCAGGAAGGGACAGGGAAACACTGAAGCTTTCTTT
v_gene: TRBV2
len: 14
d_gene: TRBD1
abundance: NA
j_gene: TRBJ1-1

CDR3aa: CASSYRTGTYGYTF
CDR3nt: TGTGCCAGCAGTTACCGGACAGGGACCTATGGCTACACCTTC
v_gene: TRBV6-5
len: 14
d_gene: TRBD1
abundance: NA
j_gene: TRBJ1-2

CDR3aa: CASSFDGTNGYTF
CDR3nt: TGTGCCAGTAGTTTCGACGGTACTAATGGCTACACCTTC
v_gene: TRBV19
len: 13
d_gene: NA
abundance: NA
j_gene: TRBJ1-2

CDR3aa: CASSSGREQYF
CDR3nt: TGTGCCAGCAGCTCGGGTCGTGAGCAGTACTTC
v_gene: TRBV5-5
len: 11
d_gene: NA
abundance: NA
j_gene: TRBJ2-7

CDR3aa: CASSRRTSSGQIAYEQYF
CDR3nt: TGTGCCAGCAGCCGTAGAACCTCCTCGGGACAGATAGCCTACGAGCAGTACTTC
v_gene: TRBV5-4
len: 18
d_gene: TRBD1
abundance: once
j_gene: TRBJ2-7

CDR3aa: CASRGGTSGFGETQYF
CDR3nt: TGTGCCAGCAGAGGGGGGACTAGCGGGTTTGGGGAGACCCAGTACTTC
v_gene: TRBV27
len: 16
d_gene: TRBD2
abundance: NA
j_gene: TRBJ2-5

CDR3aa: CASQDTGANVLTF
CDR3nt: TGCGCCAGCCAAGACACCGGGGCCAACGTCCTGACTTTC
v_gene: TRBV5-1
len: 13
d_gene: NA
abundance: NA
j_gene: TRBJ2-6

CDR3aa: CASSFSGDSTDTQYF
CDR3nt: TGTGCCAGCAGCTTTAGCGGGGATAGCACAGATACGCAGTATTTT
v_gene: TRBV11-2
len: 15
d_gene: TRBD2
abundance: once
j_gene: TRBJ2-3

CDR3aa: CASSQGTGGRKLFF
CDR3nt: TGTGCCAGCAGCCAAGGAACAGGGGGGAGAAAACTGTTTTTT
v_gene: TRBV3-1/TRBV3-2
len: 14
d_gene: TRBD1
abundance: NA
j_gene: TRBJ1-4

CDR3aa: CASKTVNTEAFF
CDR3nt: TGTGCCAGCAAGACAGTGAACACTGAAGCTTTCTTT
v_gene: TRBV6-5
len: 12
d_gene: NA
abundance: NA
j_gene: TRBJ1-1

CDR3aa: CASSLDGGMNTEAFF
CDR3nt: TGTGCCAGCAGCTTGGACGGCGGGATGAACACTGAAGCTTTCTTT
v_gene: TRBV5-4
len: 15
d_gene: NA
abundance: NA
j_gene: TRBJ1-1

CDR3aa: CASSLGESQPQHF
CDR3nt: TGTGCCAGCAGTTTAGGGGAGAGTCAGCCCCAGCATTTT
v_gene: TRBV27
len: 13
d_gene: NA
abundance: NA
j_gene: TRBJ1-5

CDR3aa: CASSIGTLRGGRTDTQYF
CDR3nt: TGTGCCAGTAGTATAGGAACCCTCAGGGGAGGGCGGACAGATACGCAGTATTTT
v_gene: TRBV19
len: 18
d_gene: NA
abundance: NA
j_gene: TRBJ2-3

CDR3aa: CASTDGAANTGELFF
CDR3nt: TGTGCCAGTACTGATGGGGCGGCGAACACCGGGGAGCTGTTTTTT
v_gene: TRBV19
len: 15
d_gene: NA
abundance: NA
j_gene: TRBJ2-2

CDR3aa: CASSLNPYSNQPQHF
CDR3nt: TGTGCCAGTAGTCTTAATCCCTATAGCAATCAGCCCCAGCATTTT
v_gene: TRBV19
len: 15
d_gene: NA
abundance: NA
j_gene: TRBJ1-5

CDR3aa: CASSPIPLREAGNTIYF
CDR3nt: TGTGCCAGCAGCCCCATCCCTCTCCGGGAGGCTGGAAACACCATATATTTT
v_gene: TRBV21-1
len: 17
d_gene: NA
abundance: NA
j_gene: TRBJ1-3

CDR3aa: CASSRGRDYEQYF
CDR3nt: TGTGCCAGCAGCCGTGGGAGGGACTACGAGCAGTACTTC
v_gene: TRBV5-6
len: 13
d_gene: TRBD2
abundance: NA
j_gene: TRBJ2-7

CDR3aa: CASSSVTKGYTF
CDR3nt: TGTGCCAGCAGTTCGGTCACCAAAGGCTACACCTTC
v_gene: TRBV6-5
len: 12
d_gene: NA
abundance: NA
j_gene: TRBJ1-2

CDR3aa: CASSSPVVGETQYF
CDR3nt: TGTGCCAGTAGTTCTCCTGTTGTCGGGGAGACCCAGTACTTC
v_gene: TRBV19
len: 14
d_gene: NA
abundance: NA
j_gene: TRBJ2-5

CDR3aa: CASSPRDRDPTSTDTQYF
CDR3nt: TGTGCCAGCAGCCCAAGGGACAGGGACCCTACTAGCACAGATACGCAGTATTTT
v_gene: TRBV7-9
len: 18
d_gene: TRBD1
abundance: few
j_gene: TRBJ2-3

CDR3aa: CATGEPGVSYGYTF
CDR3nt: TGTGCCACCGGAGAACCGGGAGTCTCCTATGGCTACACCTTC
v_gene: TRBV6-5
len: 14
d_gene: NA
abundance: few
j_gene: TRBJ1-2

CDR3aa: CSVRRAQNEQYF
CDR3nt: TGCAGCGTGCGCAGGGCCCAGAACGAGCAGTACTTC
v_gene: TRBV29-1
len: 12
d_gene: NA
abundance: NA
j_gene: TRBJ2-7

CDR3aa: CASSRGDRANYGYTF
CDR3nt: TGTGCCAGCAGCAGAGGGGACAGGGCTAACTATGGCTACACCTTC
v_gene: TRBV27
len: 15
d_gene: TRBD1
abundance: NA
j_gene: TRBJ1-2

CDR3aa: CASSVPPDTQYF
CDR3nt: TGTGCCAGCAGTGTCCCTCCTGATACGCAGTATTTT
v_gene: TRBV2
len: 12
d_gene: NA
abundance: once
j_gene: TRBJ2-3

CDR3aa: CASRPDRGRYNSPLHF
CDR3nt: TGTGCCAGCAGACCGGACAGGGGGAGATATAATTCACCCCTCCACTTT
v_gene: TRBV7-9
len: 16
d_gene: TRBD1
abundance: NA
j_gene: TRBJ1-6

CDR3aa: CAWAWGVQDQNTDTQYF
CDR3nt: TGTGCCTGGGCCTGGGGGGTGCAGGACCAAAACACAGATACGCAGTATTTT
v_gene: TRBV30
len: 17
d_gene: NA
abundance: NA
j_gene: TRBJ2-3

CDR3aa: CASSPTVGNTIYF
CDR3nt: TGTGCCAGCAGCCCTACGGTCGGAAACACCATATATTTT
v_gene: TRBV3-1/TRBV3-2
len: 13
d_gene: NA
abundance: NA
j_gene: TRBJ1-3

CDR3aa: CAWNSRQGNNSPLHF
CDR3nt: TGTGCCTGGAATAGTCGACAGGGGAATAATTCACCCCTCCACTTT
v_gene: TRBV30
len: 15
d_gene: TRBD1
abundance: NA
j_gene: TRBJ1-6

CDR3aa: CASKWEGTSYEQYF
CDR3nt: TGTGCCAGCAAGTGGGAGGGGACCTCCTACGAGCAGTACTTC
v_gene: TRBV2
len: 14
d_gene: TRBD2
abundance: once
j_gene: TRBJ2-7

CDR3aa: CASSHQSGARGDYEQYF
CDR3nt: TGCGCCAGCAGCCACCAATCGGGGGCGCGGGGGGACTACGAGCAGTACTTC
v_gene: TRBV4-1
len: 17
d_gene: TRBD2
abundance: NA
j_gene: TRBJ2-7

CDR3aa: CASSQLAPRETQYF
CDR3nt: TGTGCCAGCAGCCAACTAGCCCCCAGGGAGACCCAGTACTTC
v_gene: TRBV2
len: 14
d_gene: NA
abundance: NA
j_gene: TRBJ2-5

CDR3aa: CASSPSVSRELFF
CDR3nt: TGTGCCAGCAGTCCCTCGGTATCCAGGGAGCTGTTTTTT
v_gene: TRBV12-3/TRBV12-4
len: 13
d_gene: NA
abundance: many
j_gene: TRBJ2-2

CDR3aa: CAISFPGTSLNAYEQYF
CDR3nt: TGTGCCATCAGTTTCCCCGGGACTAGCCTCAATGCCTACGAGCAGTACTTC
v_gene: TRBV10-3
len: 17
d_gene: TRBD2
abundance: NA
j_gene: TRBJ2-7

CDR3aa: CASSLGTSNNSPLHF
CDR3nt: TGTGCCAGCAGCTTAGGGACAAGCAATAATTCACCCCTCCACTTT
v_gene: TRBV7-9
len: 15
d_gene: NA
abundance: few
j_gene: TRBJ1-6

CDR3aa: CASSEVTGTEAFF
CDR3nt: TGTGCCAGCAGTGAAGTGACGGGCACTGAAGCTTTCTTT
v_gene: TRBV6-1
len: 13
d_gene: NA
abundance: NA
j_gene: TRBJ1-1

CDR3aa: CASSHIEDEQYF
CDR3nt: TGTGCCAGCAGCCACATTGAGGACGAGCAGTACTTC
v_gene: TRBV5-5
len: 12
d_gene: NA
abundance: NA
j_gene: TRBJ2-7

CDR3aa: CASSLGASYEQYF
CDR3nt: TGTGCCAGCAGTTTAGGGGCCAGCTACGAGCAGTACTTC
v_gene: TRBV12-3/TRBV12-4
len: 13
d_gene: NA
abundance: NA
j_gene: TRBJ2-7

CDR3aa: CASSPLSPGGNQPQHF
CDR3nt: TGTGCCAGCAGCCCCCTTAGCCCAGGGGGCAATCAGCCCCAGCATTTT
v_gene: TRBV7-8
len: 16
d_gene: NA
abundance: few
j_gene: TRBJ1-5

CDR3aa: CASTPGTSGINEQFF
CDR3nt: TGTGCCAGCACCCCCGGGACTAGCGGGATCAATGAGCAGTTCTTC
v_gene: TRBV27
len: 15
d_gene: TRBD2
abundance: NA
j_gene: TRBJ2-1

CDR3aa: CASSPRLASEQYF
CDR3nt: TGTGCCAGCAGCCCCAGACTAGCCTCCGAGCAGTACTTC
v_gene: TRBV7-9
len: 13
d_gene: TRBD2
abundance: NA
j_gene: TRBJ2-7

CDR3aa: CASSLVDRPDGYTF
CDR3nt: TGTGCCAGCAGCTTAGTGGACAGACCGGATGGCTACACCTTC
v_gene: TRBV7-9
len: 14
d_gene: NA
abundance: NA
j_gene: TRBJ1-2

CDR3aa: CSVVGKQGAYGYTF
CDR3nt: TGCAGCGTTGTGGGGAAACAGGGGGCGTATGGCTACACCTTC
v_gene: TRBV29-1
len: 14
d_gene: TRBD1
abundance: NA
j_gene: TRBJ1-2